Below are 5 T cell receptor beta chains sequenced from a single sample in a study of blood T cell repertoires in COVID-19. Sequencing was performed with immunoSEQ multiplex PCR; in TCRdb, only in-frame clones are kept and a portion is missing. The table records roughly 220,000 clones, 84% of them present only once. Sample: peripheral blood. These TCRs come from a woman in her sixties or seventies who had recovered from COVID-19.

V gene TRBV7-9 combines with J gene TRBJ1-2; 9 positions match TRBD1. The CDR3 covers 12 residues. J was trimmed by 14 bases and V by 5 bases; bases with no gene match: 9. Germline V CDR1 and CDR2: SEHNR, FQNEAQ (reference sequence). The CDR3 here is CASSGGTGHLTF. The DNA for the CDR3 is TGTGCCAGCAGCGGGGGGACAGGGCATCTTACCTTC.

The J gene is TRBJ2-7, the V gene TRBV5-6; 11 positions agree with TRBD2. The CDR3 contains 15 residues. Germline V gives CDR1 SGHDT, CDR2 YYEEEE. V lost 4 bases to trimming and J lost 4 bases; unmatched junction nucleotides: 7. CDR3 DNA sequence: TGTGCCAGCAGCCGACCGGGACTAGCGGCGTACGAGCAGTACTTC. Amino acid sequence: CASSRPGLAAYEQYF.

The CDR3 DNA sequence: TGTGCCAGTCGACCTTGGACAGCGAGCAATGAGCAGTTCTTC. Residues: CASRPWTASNEQFF. The rearrangement joins TRBV19 to TRBJ2-1; D is possibly TRBD1 (6 bases). Germline loops: CDR1 LNHDA, CDR2 SQIVND (reference sequence). The germline V and J ends were trimmed by 8 bases and 6 bases, with 17 bases remaining between them. The CDR3 is 14 amino acids.

This rearrangement joins TRBV6-2 or TRBV6-3 to TRBJ1-5, with a possible D match to TRBD1 (5 bases). Trimming took off 4 bases at V and 3 bases at J, with 10 bases between the two ends. The CDR3 runs 14 residues. CDR1 is MNHEY, CDR2 SVGEGT, per germline. The CDR3 DNA reads as TGTGCCAGCAGTTTGGGGGGATTCAATCAGCCCCAGCATTTT. It specifies CASSLGGFNQPQHF.

J is TRBJ2-1 and V is TRBV7-2; tentatively, D is TRBD2 (7 bases). The CDR3 is made up of 14 amino acids. The V end was cut by 5 bases, the J end by 7 bases, with 15 bases between. The germline V gene encodes CDR1 SGHTA and CDR2 FQGNSA. The CDR3 DNA reads TGTGCCAGCAGCCTAGAGGGGGGGTGGAATGAGCAGTTCTTC. It codes for CASSLEGGWNEQFF.